The 24 T cell receptor beta chains in this list originate from one sample, sequenced in a study of cytomegalovirus exposure and HLA in healthy donors. The primer mix had 60 Vbeta and 13 Jbeta primers. Generated by immunoSEQ multiplex PCR, the TCRdb table keeps only in-frame clones and is missing some. This table holds fewer than 150,000 clones, around three quarters found once. The sequenced sample was PBMCs. These receptors were taken from a man between 25 and 39 years old in good health and CMV-seronegative.

The V and J genes are TRBV18 and TRBJ1-1; perhaps TRBD1 as D (5 bases). This CDR3 spans 12 amino acids. V was cut by 2 bases and J by 9 bases, with 10 bases left in between. Germline CDR1 KGHSH, CDR2 LQKENI. The CDR3 bases are TGTGCCAGCTCACCAGGGGCAGGAAAAGCTTTCTTT. This encodes CASSPGAGKAFF.

V usage is TRBV10-3 and J usage is TRBJ1-2, with D possibly TRBD1 on 5 matching bases. This CDR3 has 13 amino acids. Trimming cost V 4 bases and J 5 bases, with 11 bases left between them. Germline V gene data show CDR1 as ENHRY and CDR2 as SYGVKD. CDR3 protein: CAISGGGAYGYTF. CDR3 nucleotide sequence: TGTGCCATCAGTGGGGGTGGGGCTTATGGCTACACCTTC.

This sequence joins TRBV10-3 and TRBJ2-7; 8 nucleotides match TRBD1. V lost 0 bases to trimming and J lost 3 bases; unmatched junction nucleotides: 4. The CDR3 totals 15 residues. CDR1 and CDR2 (germline): ENHRY, SYGVKD. CDR3 amino acids: CAISESLGQGYEQYF. CDR3 DNA sequence: TGTGCCATCAGTGAGTCCTTAGGACAGGGCTACGAGCAGTACTTC.

This rearrangement joins TRBV27 to TRBJ2-7; 7 nucleotides line up with TRBD1. The V segment lost 4 bases and the J segment 6 bases; nucleotides outside the gene matches: 9. Germline CDR1 and CDR2: MNHEY and SMNVEV (reference sequence). There are 14 residues in the CDR3. The CDR3 here is CASSSGQSSLEQYF. The CDR3 nucleotides read TGTGCCAGCAGTTCGGGACAGTCTTCCCTCGAGCAGTACTTC.

CDR3 sequence: CAITRGMNTEAFF. The CDR3 DNA follows: TGTGCCATCACGCGGGGAATGAACACTGAAGCTTTCTTT. The genes are TRBV10-3 and TRBJ1-1; no clear D. The CDR3 spans 13 residues. Germline V CDR1 and CDR2: ENHRY, SYGVKD. Trimming stripped 7 bases from V and 0 bases from J, with 9 bases between.

V and J are TRBV6-5 and TRBJ2-3; perhaps TRBD1 as D (6 bases). The CDR3 has 14 amino acids. V was trimmed by 7 bases and J by 1 base, leaving 12 bases between them. Germline CDR1 is MNHEY and CDR2 is SVGAGI. This chain's CDR3 is CASTLQGRTDTQYF. CDR3 bases: TGTGCCAGCACTTTACAGGGCCGCACAGATACGCAGTATTTT.

The V call is TRBV18, the J call TRBJ2-7, with D perhaps matching TRBD2 (6 bases). V lost 3 bases, J lost 6 bases, and 12 bases lay in between. This CDR3 region has 13 residues. The germline gives CDR1 KGHSH, CDR2 LQKENI. The DNA of the CDR3 is TGTGCCAGCTCACCGATCGGGGGTAGCGAGCAGTACTTC. Its protein is CASSPIGGSEQYF.

This clone showed up just once. The chain links TRBV7-9 to TRBJ1-6; D may be TRBD1 (5 bases). Trimming shortened V by 3 bases and J by 9 bases, and 15 bases separated the two germline ends. CDR1 and CDR2 (germline): SEHNR, FQNEAQ (reference sequence). This CDR3 has 15 residues. CDR3 sequence: CASSLGGVGSSPLHF. The CDR3 nucleotides read TGTGCCAGCAGCTTGGGAGGGGTCGGGTCTTCACCCCTCCACTTT.

A single count supports this clone. The chain recombines TRBV15 with TRBJ2-2; the D is unclear. The CDR3 runs to 13 residues. Germline V gives CDR1 LNHNV, CDR2 YYDKDF (reference sequence). V lost 0 bases and J 5 bases, leaving 4 bases between the germline ends. The CDR3 protein is CATSRDSTGELFF. DNA of the CDR3: TGTGCCACCAGCAGAGACTCGACCGGGGAGCTGTTTTTT.

This chain connects TRBV18 to TRBJ2-3; 11 bases fit TRBD2. This CDR3 region has 17 residues. CDR1 is KGHSH, CDR2 LQKENI, per germline. V was clipped by 0 bases and J by 2 bases; unmatched bases: 4. The DNA for the CDR3 is TGTGCCAGCTCACCACCGGCACTAGCGGGAGACACAGATACGCAGTATTTT. Amino acids: CASSPPALAGDTDTQYF.

J is TRBJ2-3 and V is TRBV2; 11 bases align to TRBD2. V was pared by 2 bases and J by 3 bases, with 4 bases of the junction left unmatched. CDR1 and CDR2 (germline): SNHLY, FYNNEI. The CDR3 extends over 16 amino acids. This CDR3 reads CASSEPTSGITDTQYF. For the CDR3, the DNA is TGTGCCAGCAGTGAACCGACTAGCGGGATTACAGATACGCAGTATTTT.

V and J are TRBV6-7 and TRBJ2-7; D not resolved. TRBV6-7 counts as an open reading frame of uncertain function. The CDR3 runs to 14 residues. Trimming removed 5 bases at V and 1 base at J, with 12 bases between. This CDR3 is CASSIGETSYEQYF. CDR3 DNA sequence: TGTGCCAGCAGTATCGGCGAGACATCCTACGAGCAGTACTTC.

The chain couples TRBV27 to TRBJ1-2; 7 nucleotides align to TRBD1. With 3 bases clipped from V and 1 base from J, the junction kept 11 bases outside the gene matches. This CDR3 region has 17 residues. Germline V CDR1 and CDR2: MNHEY, SMNVEV (reference sequence). CDR3 protein: CASSFTGALSYNYGYTF. Written as DNA, the CDR3 is TGTGCCAGCAGTTTCACAGGGGCCCTAAGTTATAACTATGGCTACACCTTC.

The V gene is TRBV28, the J gene TRBJ2-3, with TRBD1 matching over 11 bases. Trimming cost V 1 base and J 2 bases; bases outside gene matches: 2. The CDR3 extends over 16 amino acids. Per the germline V gene, CDR1 is MDHEN and CDR2 is SYDVKM. CDR3 nucleotides: TGTGCCAGCAGTTTATTGGGACAGGGGGACACAGATACGCAGTATTTT. Translating it yields CASSLLGQGDTDTQYF.

The chain links TRBV7-9 to TRBJ2-1; 9 nucleotides agree with TRBD1. This CDR3 is built from 15 residues. Per germline, CDR1 SEHNR and CDR2 FQNEAQ (reference sequence). The J segment lost 7 bases and the V segment lost 3 bases, leaving 7 bases of the junction unmatched. This CDR3 is CASSFRQGGWNEQFF. CDR3 DNA: TGTGCCAGCAGCTTTCGACAGGGGGGATGGAATGAGCAGTTCTTC.

V usage is TRBV2 and J usage is TRBJ1-1; a weak D match, TRBD1 (5 bases). Germline CDR1 SNHLY, CDR2 FYNNEI. V was shortened by 9 bases and J by 1 base, with 15 bases between the two germline ends. This CDR3 contains 14 residues. DNA for the CDR3: TGTGCCAGTTTCATCCGGGGGGGGAACACTGAAGCTTTCTTT. This translates into CASFIRGGNTEAFF.

The V gene is TRBV15, the J gene TRBJ2-7, with D perhaps TRBD1 (5 bases). Trimming took 0 bases from V and 1 from J, leaving 10 bases between them. Germline CDR1 LNHNV, CDR2 YYDKDF (reference sequence). The CDR3 is 15 residues long. The CDR3 spells CATSREDRPSYEQYF. CDR3 nucleotides: TGTGCCACCAGCAGAGAAGACAGACCTTCCTACGAGCAGTACTTC.

The chain couples TRBV10-3 to TRBJ2-7, with a weak D call TRBD1 (6 bases). The CDR3 extends over 15 amino acids. V lost 3 bases and J lost 6, with 18 bases in between. CDR1 ENHRY and CDR2 SYGVKD come from the germline V gene. Here the CDR3 DNA reads TGTGCCATCAGTGACCCGGGACAAGGTTATGGCGAGCAGTACTTC. It specifies CAISDPGQGYGEQYF.

This clone was picked up a small number of times. The CDR3 DNA reads as TGTGCCAGCAGGCGGGGGGACAGGGTTCCCCCTTATGGCTACACCTTC. This codes for CASRRGDRVPPYGYTF. The chain uses TRBV6-6 and TRBJ1-2; 9 bases agree with TRBD1. The CDR3 spans 16 residues. Germline CDR1 is MNHNY and CDR2 is SVGAGI (reference sequence). The J segment lost 5 bases and the V segment lost 6 bases, leaving 13 bases of the junction unmatched.

The chain recombines TRBV10-1 with TRBJ2-4, with D possibly matching TRBD1 (6 bases). The V and J ends lost 3 bases and 7 bases respectively, with 22 bases between them. Germline V gene data show CDR1 as WNHNN and CDR2 as SYGVQD (reference sequence). The CDR3 has 17 residues. CDR3 loop: CASSDQQQGSHGNIQYF. The CDR3 nucleotides are TGCGCCAGCAGTGACCAACAACAGGGTTCACATGGGAACATTCAGTACTTC.

V usage is TRBV19 and J usage is TRBJ1-1, with D possibly TRBD1 on 6 matching bases. Trimming took off 6 bases at V and 2 bases at J, with 13 bases between the two ends. CDR3 length equals 14 residues. Germline V lookup: CDR1 LNHDA, CDR2 SQIVND (reference sequence). CDR3: CASSPQGTNTEAFF. The CDR3 region has the DNA TGTGCCAGTAGCCCGCAGGGGACAAACACTGAAGCTTTCTTT.

In this sample, this clone turned up a few times. This chain joins TRBV2 and TRBJ2-7, with D possibly being TRBD1 (6 bases). CDR3 length equals 15 residues. V was clipped by 7 bases and J by 0 bases, with 16 bases between them. CDR1 is SNHLY and CDR2 is FYNNEI in the germline V gene. The CDR3 coding sequence is TGTGCCAGCATACCCGGCAGACAGGCCTCCTACGAGCAGTACTTC. Its protein product is CASIPGRQASYEQYF.

The genes are TRBV7-9 and TRBJ1-4; D is uncertain. Trimming removed 1 base at V and 0 bases at J, with 9 bases between. This CDR3 is built from 16 residues. The germline CDR1 and CDR2 sequences are SEHNR and FQNEAQ (reference sequence). The CDR3 DNA follows: TGTGCCAGCAGCTTAGGCAGACGGGCAACTAATGAAAAACTGTTTTTT. Its translation: CASSLGRRATNEKLFF.

The rearrangement links TRBV6-1 to TRBJ1-3; 9 nucleotides agree with TRBD1. The V gene's germline CDR1 is MNHNS and CDR2 SASEGT. This CDR3 region has 15 residues. After removal of 7 bases from V and 6 bases from J, the junction contained 10 bases not matched to a gene. The CDR3 DNA is TGTGCCAGCATCCCGGGACAGGGATATGAAAACACCATATATTTT. Translation: CASIPGQGYENTIYF.